Following are 30 T cell receptor beta chains from one sample sequenced in a study of cytotoxic CD8 clonotypes in ibrutinib-treated CLL. Assay used: immunoSEQ multiplex PCR; TCRdb lists only in-frame clones, some missing. The sample carries approximately 200,000 clones, 55% to 85% recorded once. The specimen was PBMCs, collected after 24 months of ibrutinib treatment. Source of these receptors: a human donor with chronic lymphocytic leukemia.

The chain links TRBV30 to TRBJ1-1, with a tentative D call TRBD1 (6 bases). The V gene's germline CDR1 is GTSNPN and CDR2 SVGIG (reference sequence). CDR3 length: 13 amino acids. V dropped 2 bases and J dropped 4 bases, with 11 bases sitting between them. The CDR3 coding sequence is TGTGCCTGGAGTAGAACAGGGCGCACTGAAGCTTTCTTT. Protein sequence: CAWSRTGRTEAFF.

The chain is built from TRBV27 and TRBJ2-1, with 9 bases lining up with TRBD2. Trimming at V came to 7 bases and at J to 0 bases, leaving 10 bases not matched to a gene. CDR1 and CDR2 from the germline V gene are MNHEY and SMNVEV (reference sequence). The CDR3 sequence is 17 residues long. CDR3 bases: TGTGCCAGCAACGGACTAGCGTCATCTTTCTCCTACAATGAGCAGTTCTTC. Residues: CASNGLASSFSYNEQFF.

The chain carries TRBV23-1 and TRBJ2-7; a weak D match, TRBD1 (5 bases). TRBV23-1 is treated as an ORF (open reading frame) with a function not yet certain. Trimming removed 6 bases at V and 2 bases at J, with 23 bases between. The CDR3 totals 17 residues. CDR3 sequence: CASSSGTIKTETYEQYF. DNA of the CDR3: TGCGCCAGCAGCTCCGGAACTATAAAGACAGAGACCTACGAGCAGTACTTC.

This chain uses TRBV28 with TRBJ1-2; D not certain. V lost 6 bases and J lost 8, with 19 bases in between. Germline V gives CDR1 MDHEN, CDR2 SYDVKM. CDR3 size: 14 residues. Here the CDR3 reads CASRLQQEDGGYTF. As DNA, the CDR3 is TGTGCCAGCAGATTACAGCAGGAGGACGGCGGCTACACCTTC.

This clone was found a few times. The CDR3 here is CASSPGTGGAGELFF. In nucleotides, the CDR3 is TGTGCCAGCTCACCCGGGACAGGGGGCGCCGGGGAGCTGTTTTTT. V gene TRBV18 combines with J gene TRBJ2-2; TRBD1 aligns across 12 bases. Germline trimming cut 3 bases from V and 6 bases from J; bases unmatched to any gene: 2. This CDR3 is 15 amino acids long. The germline gives CDR1 KGHSH, CDR2 LQKENI. Drawing the rest from reference TRBV18 and TRBJ2-2, the complete variable domain is NAGVMQNPRHLVRRRGQEARLRCSPMKGHSHVYWYRQLPEEGLKFMVYLQKENIIDESGMPKERFSAEFPKEGPSILRIQQVVRGDSAAYFCASSPGTGGAGELFFGEGSRLTVL.

The rearrangement uses TRBV7-9 and TRBJ2-7; D is unresolved. Germline CDR1 reads SEHNR; CDR2 reads FQNEAQ (reference sequence). The CDR3 totals 14 residues. Trimming left V 6 bases short and J 6 bases short, with 18 bases between. In nucleotides, the CDR3 is TGTGCCAGCAGTCCCCTTGGTAGGGCCGGCGAGCAGTACTTC. Its translation: CASSPLGRAGEQYF.

About this clone itself: Other DNA sequences in this sample translate to the same CDR3. The chain carries TRBV14 and TRBJ1-2; 9 bases are shared with TRBD1. After removal of 3 bases from V and 5 bases from J, the junction contained 1 base not matched to a gene. This CDR3 has 13 residues. Per germline, CDR1 SGHDN and CDR2 FVKESK. The CDR3 sequence is CASSQGQGYGYTF. CDR3 DNA sequence: TGTGCCAGCAGCCAGGGACAGGGATATGGCTACACCTTC.

This chain links TRBV4-1 with TRBJ2-7, with D possibly matching TRBD2 (5 bases). Germline V lookup: CDR1 MGHRA, CDR2 YSYEKL. This CDR3 contains 16 residues. V was trimmed by 4 bases and J by 2 bases, leaving 18 bases between them. The CDR3 DNA reads as TGCGCCAGCAGCCCCCGGCTGATCGGGGAGCCCTACGAGCAGTACTTC. Protein product: CASSPRLIGEPYEQYF.

The chain couples TRBV29-1 to TRBJ1-1, with a weak D call TRBD1 (5 bases). V was cut by 2 bases and J by 5 bases, with 24 bases left in between. This CDR3 has 17 residues. From germline, CDR1 is SQVTM and CDR2 ANQGSEA. CDR3 sequence (DNA): TGCAGCGTTGAAACCGGCAGGGAGGTTGGAAAAGATACTGAAGCTTTCTTT. This encodes CSVETGREVGKDTEAFF.

This chain connects TRBV27 to TRBJ2-1; D possibly corresponds to TRBD1 (6 bases). The CDR3 is 16 amino acids. Germline V gene sequence: CDR1 MNHEY, CDR2 SMNVEV (reference sequence). V lost 5 bases and J 4 bases, leaving 18 bases between the germline ends. This chain's CDR3 is CASSINRETVYNEQFF. DNA for the CDR3: TGTGCCAGCAGTATTAACAGGGAAACCGTGTACAATGAGCAGTTCTTC.

This chain joins TRBV19 and TRBJ2-7; a weak D match, TRBD2 (6 bases). V gave up 0 bases and J gave up 2 bases, with 11 bases separating them. This CDR3 has 15 amino acids. Germline V gene lookup returns CDR1 LNHDA and CDR2 SQIVND (reference sequence). CDR3 DNA sequence: TGTGCCAGTAGTATAGAACTAGCAGCAACCTACGAGCAGTACTTC. Translation gives CASSIELAATYEQYF.

V and J are TRBV21-1 and TRBJ2-7; whether TRBD2, the table's D call, matches the DNA was not checked. TRBV21-1 is a known pseudogene. The CDR3 extends over 15 amino acids. This CDR3 reads CASSKGPDCTYEQYF. The CDR3, as DNA: TGTGCCAGCAGCAAAGGTCCAGACTGTACCTACGAGCAGTACTTC.

The CDR3 DNA reads as TGTGCCAGCTCACCACGGAATAAGGAGTACAACACCGGGGAGCTGTTTTTT. Translating it yields CASSPRNKEYNTGELFF. The rearrangement joins TRBV18 to TRBJ2-2; D unclear. Germline lookup yields CDR1 KGHSH and CDR2 LQKENI. V lost 1 base to trimming and J lost 2 bases, with 14 bases between them. This CDR3 has 17 residues.

This chain connects TRBV29-1 to TRBJ1-1; unclear D gene. The CDR3 consists of 15 residues. Germline assignment: CDR1 SQVTM and CDR2 ANQGSEA. The V end was cut by 3 bases, the J end by 0 bases, with 14 bases between. The chain's CDR3 is CSVDSSLPMNTEAFF. The DNA for the CDR3 is TGCAGCGTTGACTCCTCCTTACCAATGAACACTGAAGCTTTCTTT.

The chain combines TRBV5-1 with TRBJ2-7, with TRBD2 matching 9 bases. The CDR3 loop spans 15 amino acids. Germline assignment: CDR1 SGHRS and CDR2 YFSETQ. Trimming at V came to 6 bases and at J to 0 bases, leaving 7 bases not matched to a gene. The CDR3 DNA follows: TGCGCCAGCAAATTTACTAGCGGGCTCTCCTACGAGCAGTACTTC. This translates into CASKFTSGLSYEQYF.

The rearrangement links TRBV29-1 to TRBJ2-7; 9 bases line up with TRBD1. The CDR3 consists of 18 residues. Per germline, CDR1 SQVTM and CDR2 ANQGSEA. V trimming: 0 bases; J trimming: 3 bases; junction bases outside the gene matches: 15. The CDR3: CSVEDFIGPGQGGYEQYF. The CDR3 DNA is TGCAGCGTTGAAGATTTTATAGGACCGGGACAGGGCGGCTACGAGCAGTACTTC.

The V gene is TRBV5-1, the J gene TRBJ2-1; D possibly corresponds to TRBD1 (6 bases). CDR3 length equals 15 residues. The V gene lost 5 bases and the J gene lost 6 bases, with 18 bases spanning the gap. CDR1 is SGHRS and CDR2 is YFSETQ in the germline V gene. CDR3 nucleotide sequence: TGCGCCAGCAGACAGGGCGCTGCTAGGTCCAATGAGCAGTTCTTC. This encodes CASRQGAARSNEQFF.

This chain uses TRBV11-3 with TRBJ2-5; TRBD1 might be the D (6 bases). V was trimmed by 5 bases and J by 1 base, leaving 11 bases between them. The CDR3 covers 14 residues. The V gene's germline CDR1 is SGHNT and CDR2 YENEEA. CDR3 DNA: TGTGCCAGCAGCCCAGGACAGCCCCAAGAGACCCAGTACTTC. Encoded protein: CASSPGQPQETQYF.

There are a few counts of this clone. V and J are TRBV2 and TRBJ2-1; the match to TRBD2 covers 10 bases. Trimming at V came to 6 bases and at J to 4 bases, leaving 12 bases not matched to a gene. The CDR3 loop spans 17 amino acids. Germline CDR1 and CDR2: SNHLY and FYNNEI. CDR3 protein: CASRTGLAGGSYNEQFF. For the CDR3, the DNA is TGTGCCAGCAGAACAGGTTTAGCGGGAGGAAGTTACAATGAGCAGTTCTTC.

This chain uses TRBV6-4 with TRBJ2-1, with 7 bases matching TRBD2. Germline CDR1 reads MRHNA; CDR2 reads SNTAGT. The CDR3 loop spans 14 amino acids. The trim removed 3 bases at V and 5 bases at J, leaving 4 bases unmatched. CDR3 amino acids: CASSEGLVNNEQFF. The CDR3 nucleotides read TGTGCCAGCAGTGAAGGACTAGTCAACAATGAGCAGTTCTTC.

This clone was seen a single time. The chain couples TRBV2 to TRBJ2-7, with D unresolved. CDR3 length: 13 residues. V was clipped by 5 bases and J by 3 bases, with 11 bases between them. Germline loops: CDR1 SNHLY, CDR2 FYNNEI. The CDR3 sequence: CASSLQTIYEQYF. DNA for the CDR3: TGTGCCAGCAGTCTTCAGACGATCTACGAGCAGTACTTC.

This rearrangement joins TRBV28 to TRBJ1-1, with TRBD1 as a possible D gene (6 bases). The CDR3 runs to 14 residues. In germline, CDR1 is MDHEN, CDR2 SYDVKM. Trimming took 5 bases from V and 7 from J, leaving 17 bases between them. Here the CDR3 reads CASSDRDKAVEAFF. The CDR3 DNA sequence: TGTGCCAGCAGTGACCGGGACAAGGCAGTTGAAGCTTTCTTT.

V is TRBV7-9 and J is TRBJ2-1; 15 bases match TRBD2. The CDR3 loop spans 18 amino acids. J was trimmed by 0 bases and V by 5 bases; bases with no gene match: 5. Germline V CDR1 and CDR2: SEHNR, FQNEAQ (reference sequence). For the CDR3, the DNA is TGTGCCAGCAGCGGGTTGGGACTAGCGGGAGGCTCCTACAATGAGCAGTTCTTC. Protein: CASSGLGLAGGSYNEQFF.

The chain joins TRBV4-3 to TRBJ1-1; possibly TRBD1 for D (6 bases). The V end lost 0 bases, the J end lost 6 bases, and 14 bases lay between the germline ends. This CDR3 region has 15 residues. CDR1 LGHNA and CDR2 YSLEER come from the germline V gene. CDR3 residues: CASSQEGAGESEAFF. CDR3 nucleotide sequence: TGCGCCAGCAGCCAAGAGGGGGCGGGGGAGTCTGAAGCTTTCTTT.

V gene TRBV9 combines with J gene TRBJ1-1; D may be TRBD1 (6 bases). CDR3 length: 13 amino acids. Per the germline V gene, CDR1 is SGDLS and CDR2 is YYNGEE. V was clipped by 3 bases and J by 0 bases, with 6 bases between them. CDR3 protein: CASSEGVNTEAFF. The CDR3 nucleotides are TGTGCCAGCAGCGAGGGGGTGAACACTGAAGCTTTCTTT.

The V gene is TRBV5-4, the J gene TRBJ2-7; D possibly corresponds to TRBD1 (5 bases). V lost 0 bases, J lost 4 bases, and 11 bases lay in between. This CDR3 has 14 amino acids. Per the germline V gene, CDR1 is SGHNT and CDR2 is YYREEE (reference sequence). The CDR3 sequence: CASSLAGRAYEQYF. The CDR3 DNA reads as TGTGCCAGCAGCTTGGCCGGCAGGGCTTACGAGCAGTACTTC.

V is TRBV5-6 and J is TRBJ1-1; TRBD1 aligns across 10 bases. J was trimmed by 4 bases and V by 3 bases; bases with no gene match: 0. From germline, CDR1 is SGHDT and CDR2 YYEEEE. CDR3 length: 13 residues. CDR3 bases: TGTGCCAGCAGCTGGACAGGGGGCACTGAAGCTTTCTTT. As protein: CASSWTGGTEAFF.

The genes are TRBV5-1 and TRBJ1-1; D remains ambiguous. The CDR3 runs 14 residues. V was pared by 4 bases and J by 0 bases, with 10 bases between. Germline CDR1 is SGHRS and CDR2 is YFSETQ. CDR3 nucleotides: TGCGCCAGCAGCATCTCCAACATGAACACTGAAGCTTTCTTT. This gives the protein CASSISNMNTEAFF.

The chain combines TRBV6-5 with TRBJ1-4; 10 nucleotides match TRBD1. The CDR3 is 15 amino acids. With V trimmed by 2 bases and J by 8 bases, 5 bases remained unmatched. CDR1 is MNHEY, CDR2 SVGAGI, per germline. For the CDR3, the DNA is TGTGCCAGCAGTTACGATGGGACAGGGGCCGAAAAACTGTTTTTT. It encodes CASSYDGTGAEKLFF.

This clone was observed a single time. The chain employs TRBV29-1 and TRBJ1-2, with a possible D match to TRBD1 (5 bases). The V end lost 7 bases, the J end lost 5 bases, and 17 bases lay between the germline ends. Germline CDR1 is SQVTM and CDR2 is ANQGSEA. The CDR3 is made up of 13 amino acids. The CDR3, as DNA: TGCAGCGCGGGTGCCGGGACCGATTATGGCTACACCTTC. This gives the protein CSAGAGTDYGYTF. Complete variable domain (other parts from reference TRBV29-1 and TRBJ1-2): SAVISQKPSRDICQRGTSLTIQCQVDSQVTMMFWYRQQPGQSLTLIATANQGSEATYESGFVIDKFPISRPNLTFSTLTVSNMSPEDSSIYLCSAGAGTDYGYTFGSGTRLTVV.